These T cell receptor beta chains were read from a single sample in a study of CD8+CD57+ T cells in acquired aplastic anemia. TCRdb reanalysed the reads using MiXCR and keeps one entry per CDR3 protein. The table has under 200,000 distinct CDR3 sequences, roughly 50% seen once; the top ten hold around a third. The sequenced sample was sorted CD4+, CD8+, or CD8+CD57+ T cells (not recorded which) from PBMCs. The receptor source for this set is a human donor with aplastic anemia. CDR3s include the opening cysteine and the closing phenylalanine or tryptophan. A D gene is named only where the DNA matches it firmly. Only part of the rows carry a size: once, few, many, or a class if the clone is expanded.

clone_size j_call d_call v_call cdr3_nt cdr3_aa
many TRBJ2-1 TRBD2 TRBV12-3/TRBV12-4 TGTGCCAGCAGTCCTAGCGGGAGGGCGGTAGAGCAGTTCTTC CASSPSGRAVEQFF
. TRBJ1-2 . TRBV7-2 TGTGCCAGCAGCTCAGGGCGGCACTATGGCTACACCTTC CASSSGRHYGYTF
. TRBJ2-4 . TRBV9 TGTGCCAGCAGCGTAGATTGGGGCGGGGAGAAAAACATTCAGTACTTC CASSVDWGGEKNIQYF
many TRBJ2-7 . TRBV6-5 TGTGCCAGCAGCCCCGGACGGACTTTACTCTACGAGCAGTACTTC CASSPGRTLLYEQYF
. TRBJ2-5 . TRBV6-5 TGTGCCAGCAGTTATGGGGGGCGAGAGACCCAGTACTTC CASSYGGRETQYF
. TRBJ2-1 . TRBV10-3 TGTGCCATCAGTGAGGAGAATAGCGGAGCCCTTAACAATGAGCAGTTCTTC CAISEENSGALNNEQFF
. TRBJ2-7 . TRBV29-1 TGCAGCGTCGAAGCCGTCCAGGGGGGTATGAAGCAGTACTTC CSVEAVQGGMKQYF
. TRBJ2-3 TRBD2 TRBV27 TGTGCCAGCAAGGTAGCGGGTGTCGTGGATACGCAGTATTTT CASKVAGVVDTQYF
. TRBJ2-7 TRBD2 TRBV7-8 TGTGCCAGCAGCTTAGGGCTACCGGGGGGTCAAGTCTACGAGCAGTACTTC CASSLGLPGGQVYEQYF
. TRBJ1-6 . TRBV7-6 TGTGCCAGCAGCTTAGTATTTCGGGGGCAGGGCTCCTATAATTCACCCCTCCACTTT CASSLVFRGQGSYNSPLHF
. TRBJ1-4 . TRBV12-3/TRBV12-4 TGTGCCAGCAGTTTAGTGGCCAGTTCTAATGAAAAACTGTTTTTT CASSLVASSNEKLFF
many TRBJ2-7 TRBD2 TRBV6-1 TGTGCCAGCAAACATACCGGGACTAGCGGTTACGAGCAGTACTTC CASKHTGTSGYEQYF
. TRBJ1-3 . TRBV5-6 TGTGCCAGCAGCAAGAGAAGGGACGGAAGCTCTGGAAACACCATATATTTT CASSKRRDGSSGNTIYF
many TRBJ2-2 TRBD2 TRBV7-8 TGTGCCAGCAGCTCGCGGACTAGCGGGAACACCGGGGAGCTGTTTTTT CASSSRTSGNTGELFF
. TRBJ2-2 TRBD1 TRBV2 TGTGCCAGATCCCTACAGGGGTCCGGGGAGCTGTTTTTT CARSLQGSGELFF
many TRBJ1-3 TRBD1 TRBV4-1 TGCGCCAGCAGCCTAGCGGACAGGGTGGCAGGAAACACCATATATTTT CASSLADRVAGNTIYF
. TRBJ1-1 . TRBV12-3/TRBV12-4 TGTGCCAGCAGTTTGAGCAGCGGGACTGAAGCTTTCTTT CASSLSSGTEAFF
. TRBJ2-7 . TRBV7-9 TGTGCCAGCAGCTCGGCGCAGGGGCTCTACGAGCAGTACTTC CASSSAQGLYEQYF
. TRBJ2-5 . TRBV27 TGTGCCAGCAGTTATGGCGGCCTTTGGGAGACCCAGTACTTC CASSYGGLWETQYF
many TRBJ2-1 . TRBV24-1 TGTGCCACCAGTGACCACGGACTTGATAATGAGCAGTTCTTC CATSDHGLDNEQFF
many TRBJ1-2 . TRBV5-1 TGCGCCAGCAGCCCGGCGGGGAATGGCTACACCTTC CASSPAGNGYTF
. TRBJ2-7 . TRBV27 TGTGCCAGCAGTTTAGTTTCCAGCCTCGAGCAGTACTTC CASSLVSSLEQYF
many TRBJ2-3 . TRBV2 TGTGCCAGCAGTGAAGCAACGAGAGGCCTAGGAGATACGCAGTATTTT CASSEATRGLGDTQYF
many TRBJ1-3 . TRBV20-1 TGCAGTGCTAGAGAACCGGGAAACACCATATATTTT CSAREPGNTIYF
. TRBJ1-6 TRBD1 TRBV7-9 TGTGCCAGCAGCTCCGGACAGGGGGATTCACCCCTCCACTTT CASSSGQGDSPLHF
. TRBJ1-2 . TRBV6-1 TGTGCCAGCAGTGAATATGGCTACACCTTC CASSEYGYTF
. TRBJ1-6 . TRBV6-4 TGTGCCAGCAGTGAGGGCCAGGGAGATTCACCCCTCCACTTT CASSEGQGDSPLHF
. TRBJ2-5 . TRBV7-2 TGTGCCAGCCAGGGGAGGGCGGAGACCCAGTACTTC CASQGRAETQYF
few TRBJ2-1 . TRBV30 TGTGCCTGGAGTGTACCTCTTCAGACCTGTGGATTC CAWSVPLQTCGF
few TRBJ1-2 . TRBV2 TGTGCCAGCAGTGAGTGGGATGGAAATGGCTACACCTTC CASSEWDGNGYTF
once TRBJ2-1 . TRBV2 TGTGCCACAAAAAGGGAGCCGGGCTACAATGAGCAGTTCTTC CATKREPGYNEQFF
many TRBJ1-6 TRBD1 TRBV20-1 TGCAGTGCTAGGCTTTGGGACAGCCAAGACTTCACGCTCCTAGAGAATTCACCCCTCCACTTT CSARLWDSQDFTLLENSPLHF
. TRBJ2-7 . TRBV15 TGTGCCACCAGCAGAAGGGTTCGGGGGCGTAGGTCCTACGAGCAGTACTTC CATSRRVRGRRSYEQYF
many TRBJ1-1 . TRBV12-5 TGTGCTAGTGGTTCCCCCAGGGCGACGAACACTGAAGCTTTCTTT CASGSPRATNTEAFF
. TRBJ2-7 TRBD2 TRBV5-6 TGTGCCAGCAGATTGGGACTAGCGGGAGCGGACGAGCAGTACTTC CASRLGLAGADEQYF
. TRBJ1-2 TRBD1 TRBV25-1 TGTGCCAGCAGCCCGTTATTAGGGACAGCGACTTTAGGCTACACCTTC CASSPLLGTATLGYTF
many TRBJ1-2 . TRBV12-3/TRBV12-4 TGTGCCAATGCGGACAGCTATGGCTACACCTTC CANADSYGYTF
. TRBJ1-5 TRBD1 TRBV15 TGTGCCACGAGAGGACAGGGGGGGAATCAGCCCCAGCATTTT CATRGQGGNQPQHF
. TRBJ2-7 TRBD2 TRBV7-6 TGTGCCAGCAGAGCAGGGACTACCTACGAGCAGTACTTC CASRAGTTYEQYF
. TRBJ2-1 TRBD2 TRBV6-1 TGTGCCAGCAGGTCAGCGGGGGGGGGCGATGAGCAGTTCTTC CASRSAGGGDEQFF
few TRBJ2-6 . TRBV24-1 TGTGCCACCTCGGATACCGGGGCCAACGTCCTGACTTTC CATSDTGANVLTF
many TRBJ1-2 . TRBV7-9 TGTGCCAGCAGCTTAGACAGTAGGAACTATGGCTACACCTTC CASSLDSRNYGYTF
. TRBJ2-7 TRBD1 TRBV5-1 TGCGCCAGCAGCTTTGCAGGGGGCAAGTACGAGCAGTACTTC CASSFAGGKYEQYF
few TRBJ1-4 . TRBV27 TGTGCCAGCAGTTTGTTGGGGCAGAATGAAAAACTGTTTTTT CASSLLGQNEKLFF
few TRBJ1-4 . TRBV30 TGTGCCTGGAGTCCGGGGACCGCCTCAACTAATGAAAAACTGTTTTTT CAWSPGTASTNEKLFF
few TRBJ2-2 TRBD2 TRBV10-3 TGTGCCATCAGTGATGGGACTAGCGGGGCCGGGGAGCTGTTTTTT CAISDGTSGAGELFF
. TRBJ2-1 . TRBV20-1 TGCAGTGCTAGGGGGGTGGAACGGGGCTACAATGAGCAGTTCTTC CSARGVERGYNEQFF
many TRBJ2-7 . TRBV6-2/TRBV6-3 TGTGCCAGCAGTACAGGGTCCGAGCAGTACTTC CASSTGSEQYF
. TRBJ2-7 TRBD1 TRBV19 TGTGCCAGTAGTATGGGGACAGGGGGCGACGAGCAGTACTTC CASSMGTGGDEQYF
. TRBJ1-2 . TRBV15 TGTGCCACCAGCAGTTCCTTCCCCCGGACAGACTATGGCTACACCTTC CATSSSFPRTDYGYTF
many TRBJ2-1 TRBD2 TRBV24-1 TGTGCCACCAGTGACCCGACTAGCGGGAGCACCTACAATGAGCAGTTCTTC CATSDPTSGSTYNEQFF
few TRBJ1-1 . TRBV5-1 TGCGCCAGCAGCTTGGCCCAGGGTGAAGCTTTCTTT CASSLAQGEAFF